The 19 T cell receptor beta chains presented below share a single source sample, sequenced in a study of regulatory T cells in long-lasting Graves disease. The time point was: newly diagnosed GD, antithyroid drugs for less than 3 months. PBMC-derived RNA was used for the TCR library. Through Arm-PCR of CDR3 regions and iRepertoire HTBI primers, TCR beta libraries were built. TCRdb passed the multiplex PCR reads through MiXCR, listing each CDR3 protein once. This table holds around 480,000 distinct CDR3 sequences, about 15% found once. The data also belong to a second study, concerning T cells in Graves' hyperthyroidism and ophthalmopathy.

Sequences were derived from peripheral blood mononuclear cells (PBMCs), sampled at new diagnosis, from a patient treated with antithyroid drugs. The receptors shown here come from a woman aged 35-60 years with Graves disease.

The chain combines TRBV20-1 with TRBJ1-1; D gene uncertain. The V end was cut by 5 bases, the J end by 0 bases, with 13 bases between. The CDR3 has 14 residues. CDR1 and CDR2 (germline): DFQATT, SNEGSKA (reference sequence). The CDR3 is CSADGGLLNTEAFF. CDR3 bases: TGCAGTGCTGACGGTGGACTGTTGAACACTGAAGCTTTCTTT.

At least ten counts were recorded for this clonotype. This rearrangement joins TRBV30 to TRBJ1-2; D call uncertain. CDR3 size: 13 residues. V dropped 4 bases and J dropped 3 bases, with 12 bases sitting between them. Germline V gene data show CDR1 as GTSNPN and CDR2 as SVGIG (reference sequence). CDR3 DNA: TGTGCCTGGACAACTGTGGGTCACTATGGCTACACCTTC. As protein: CAWTTVGHYGYTF. The entire variable domain, with the rest obtained from reference TRBV30 and TRBJ1-2, is as follows: SQTIHQWPATLVQPVGSPLSLECTVEGTSNPNLYWYRQAAGRGLQLLFYSVGIGQISSEVPQNLSASRPQDRQFILSSKKLLLSDSGFYLCAWTTVGHYGYTFGSGTRLTVV.

This clonotype was seen more than once but under ten times. The rearrangement links TRBV19 to TRBJ1-5, with D tentatively TRBD1 (5 bases). Germline V gene sequence: CDR1 LNHDA, CDR2 SQIVND (reference sequence). The CDR3 runs to 12 residues. V lost 3 bases and J 8 bases, leaving 8 bases between the germline ends. In DNA form, the CDR3 reads TGTGCCAGTAGTATTGGGGACGAGCCCCAGCATTTT. This sequence encodes CASSIGDEPQHF.

This clonotype was seen at least ten times. Mismatch with germline at one junction end may stem from a read error. The chain recombines TRBV28 with TRBJ1-2; 8 bases fit TRBD1. CDR3 length equals 11 residues. CDR1 is MDHEN and CDR2 is SYDVKM in the germline V gene. The CDR3 loop is CAGGNTRGYTF. The CDR3, as DNA: TGCGCAGGGGGCAACACGAGGGGCTACACCTTC.

The sample holds many counts of this clonotype. V is TRBV28 and J is TRBJ1-2; D unclear. Deletions cut 2 bases from V and 3 bases from J, with 10 bases between. The CDR3 spans 14 residues. Germline V gives CDR1 MDHEN, CDR2 SYDVKM. CDR3 DNA: TGTGCCAGCAGTTTAGGCCACGGATACTATGGCTACACCTTC. Encoded protein: CASSLGHGYYGYTF.

This chain connects TRBV30 to TRBJ2-4, with 9 bases that match TRBD2. With 5 bases clipped from V and 0 bases from J, the junction kept 8 bases outside the gene matches. CDR3 length equals 16 residues. The germline V gene encodes CDR1 GTSNPN and CDR2 SVGIG (reference sequence). CDR3 DNA: TGTGCCTGGGGTTTAGCGGGGGCCCTAGCCAAAAACATTCAGTACTTC. Amino acid sequence: CAWGLAGALAKNIQYF.

This clonotype was counted at least ten times. V gene TRBV20-1 combines with J gene TRBJ2-1; maybe TRBD2 (6 bases). Trimming removed 3 bases from V and 8 bases from J, with 14 bases in between. Per germline, CDR1 DFQATT and CDR2 SNEGSKA (reference sequence). CDR3 length equals 13 residues. CDR3: CSARAGREDEQFF. As DNA, the CDR3 is TGCAGTGCTAGGGCCGGAAGGGAGGATGAGCAGTTCTTC.

This clonotype has a count of ten or more. V gene TRBV6-1 combines with J gene TRBJ2-1, with 11 bases identical to TRBD2. The germline V gene has CDR1 MNHNS and CDR2 SASEGT. This CDR3 spans 13 amino acids. The ends lost 6 bases at V and 10 bases at J; junction bases unmatched: 5. CDR3 coding DNA: TGTGCCAGCAGGCTAGCGGGGGGATGGGAGCAGTTCTTC. The encoded protein is CASRLAGGWEQFF.

This clonotype was found many times. The genes are TRBV9 and TRBJ2-1; D is unclear. The V and J ends lost 0 bases and 4 bases respectively, with 5 bases between them. Germline V gene data show CDR1 as SGDLS and CDR2 as YYNGEE. CDR3 length: 13 amino acids. The CDR3 DNA reads TGTGCCAGCAGCGTAGTCGGTTACAATGAGCAGTTCTTC. It is translated as CASSVVGYNEQFF.

About this clonotype: A much larger clone differs from this one at a single base, so this may be a read error. The rearrangement links TRBV30 to TRBJ2-1; perhaps TRBD2 as D (6 bases). The CDR3 loop spans 13 amino acids. Germline V lookup: CDR1 GTSNPN, CDR2 SVGIG (reference sequence). Here the CDR3 DNA reads TGTGCCTGGAGTGAACTAGCCTTCAATAAGCAGTTCTTC. This sequence encodes CAWSELAFNKQFF. The whole variable domain, filled in from reference TRBV30 and TRBJ2-1, reads SQTIHQWPATLVQPVGSPLSLECTVEGTSNPNLYWYRQAAGRGLQLLFYSVGIGQISSEVPQNLSASRPQDRQFILSSKKLLLSDSGFYLCAWSELAFNKQFFGPGTRLTVL.

This clonotype was observed many times. This chain joins TRBV7-3 and TRBJ2-5; D not resolved. The germline V gene has CDR1 SGHTA and CDR2 FQGTGA. Between the trimmed V and J ends, which lost 4 bases and 1 base, there was a span of 13 bases. CDR3 length: 15 residues. The CDR3 DNA follows: TGTGCCAGCAGCTCCTTCCCTGGGCCCCAAGAGACCCAGTACTTC. This sequence encodes CASSSFPGPQETQYF.

This clonotype was recorded at least ten times. The rearrangement links TRBV6-5 to TRBJ1-1; D not certain. The CDR3 is made up of 13 amino acids. CDR1 and CDR2 (germline): MNHEY, SVGAGI. V was cut by 2 bases and J by 2 bases, with 6 bases left in between. CDR3 bases: TGTGCCAGCAGTTACAGGCATAACACTGAAGCTTTCTTT. Protein sequence: CASSYRHNTEAFF.

The chain recombines TRBV19 with TRBJ2-2; TRBD1 agrees at 9 bases. The V and J ends lost 10 bases and 5 bases, in that order; junction bases with no gene match: 11. The V gene's germline CDR1 is LNHDA and CDR2 SQIVND (reference sequence). The CDR3 length is 15 residues. In DNA form, the CDR3 reads TGTGCCACCGATTCGGCCGGGACAGGGACCGGGGAGCTGTTTTTT. It yields the protein CATDSAGTGTGELFF.

A few counts support this clonotype. The chain links TRBV5-4 to TRBJ2-7; tentative D call: TRBD1 (6 bases). The length of the CDR3 is 14 residues. Germline assignment: CDR1 SGHNT and CDR2 YYREEE (reference sequence). Trimming pared 4 bases from V and 4 bases from J, leaving 15 bases between. The CDR3 loop reads CASSPGAGGYEQYF. CDR3 in DNA: TGTGCCAGCAGCCCAGGGGCTGGGGGATACGAGCAGTACTTC. The whole variable domain, remainder taken from reference TRBV5-4 and TRBJ2-7, is ETGVTQSPTHLIKTRGQQVTLRCSSQSGHNTVSWYQQALGQGPQFIFQYYREEENGRGNFPPRFSGLQFPNYSSELNVNALELDDSALYLCASSPGAGGYEQYFGPGTRLTVT.

This clonotype was detected only a few times. The V and J genes are TRBV10-3 and TRBJ2-5; 7 bases are shared with TRBD1. The CDR3 runs 11 residues. J gave up 3 bases and V 10 bases, and 2 bases lay outside the gene matches. Germline CDR1 and CDR2: ENHRY and SYGVKD. The CDR3 loop is CATQGEETQYF. In DNA form, the CDR3 reads TGTGCCACTCAGGGGGAAGAGACCCAGTACTTC.

The chain is built from TRBV2 and TRBJ2-5; D could derive from TRBD1 or TRBD2 (7 bases each). This CDR3 has 16 residues. The V gene's germline CDR1 is SNHLY and CDR2 FYNNEI. The V end lost 11 bases, the J end lost 0 bases, and 22 bases lay between the germline ends. The CDR3 DNA reads TGTGCCGGCCAGGGGGAGGGGCTCGGTTACCAAGAGACCCAGTACTTC. Protein: CAGQGEGLGYQETQYF.

This chain connects TRBV18 to TRBJ1-1; possible D gene TRBD1, 5 bases. The germline V and J ends were trimmed by 6 bases and 4 bases, with 15 bases remaining between them. The germline V gene has CDR1 KGHSH and CDR2 LQKENI. The CDR3 consists of 14 residues. The CDR3 nucleotides read TGTGCCAGCTCCCCCCGGGACCTGAGCACTGAAGCTTTCTTT. Its protein is CASSPRDLSTEAFF.

This clonotype was detected ten times or more. In DNA form, the CDR3 reads TGCAGTGCTAGAGATTACAGGGCGAACAATCAGCCCCAGCATTTT. The encoded protein is CSARDYRANNQPQHF. The chain employs TRBV20-1 and TRBJ1-5, with a tentative D call TRBD1 (6 bases). CDR1 is DFQATT and CDR2 is SNEGSKA in the germline V gene (reference sequence). The CDR3 sequence is 15 residues long. The V and J ends lost 0 bases and 3 bases respectively, with 12 bases between them.

Many counts were recorded for this clonotype. The chain uses TRBV20-1 and TRBJ1-6; D may be TRBD1 (5 bases). The CDR3 has 14 amino acids. From germline, CDR1 is DFQATT and CDR2 SNEGSKA (reference sequence). The V end lost 6 bases, the J end lost 6 bases, and 15 bases lay between the germline ends. CDR3 sequence reads: CSAQAGGGNSPLHF. DNA for the CDR3: TGCAGTGCCCAAGCGGGGGGAGGTAATTCACCCCTCCACTTT.